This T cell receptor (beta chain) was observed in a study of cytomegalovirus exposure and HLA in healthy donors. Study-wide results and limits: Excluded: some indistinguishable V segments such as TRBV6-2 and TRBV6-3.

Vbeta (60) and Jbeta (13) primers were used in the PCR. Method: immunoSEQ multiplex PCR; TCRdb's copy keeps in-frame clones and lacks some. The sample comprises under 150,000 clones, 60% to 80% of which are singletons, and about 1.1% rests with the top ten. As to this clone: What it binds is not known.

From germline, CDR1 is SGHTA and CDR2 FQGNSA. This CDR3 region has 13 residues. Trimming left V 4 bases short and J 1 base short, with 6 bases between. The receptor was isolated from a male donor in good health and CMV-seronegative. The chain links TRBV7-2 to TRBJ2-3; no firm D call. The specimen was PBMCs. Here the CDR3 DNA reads TGTGCCAGCAGCTACTACCGCACAGATACGCAGTATTTT. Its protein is CASSYYRTDTQYF.